The 24 T cell receptor beta chains below all came from one sample that was sequenced in a study of PD-1 blockade in classical Hodgkin lymphoma. Documented time point: cycle 4 day 1 (C4D1), after 5 to 7 weeks of nivolumab. Each and every patient relapsed after autologous stem cell transplantation, and patients got differing brentuximab vedotin exposure. Data came from immunoSEQ multiplex PCR; TCRdb stores just in-frame clones and leaves some out. Of tens of thousands of clones detected, about 80% appear once; the ten largest clones hold 15% to 20%. This specimen consisted of peripheral blood mononuclear cells (PBMCs), obtained before the fourth cycle of nivolumab. The receptors were sampled from a human donor with classical Hodgkin lymphoma.

The rearrangement joins TRBV7-6 to TRBJ1-1; TRBD1 matches 8 bases. V lost 5 bases and J lost 10; bases outside the gene matches: 9. There are 13 residues in the CDR3. Germline CDR1 is SGHVS and CDR2 is FNYEAQ. The CDR3 is CASSLDRVSLAFF. CDR3 coding DNA: TGTGCCAGCAGCCTGGACAGGGTCTCTCTAGCTTTCTTT.

CDR3 loop: CASAGTPGETQYF. The CDR3 region has the DNA TGTGCTAGTGCCGGAACTCCGGGAGAGACCCAGTACTTC. This sequence joins TRBV12-5 and TRBJ2-5, with unresolved D. Trimming pared 7 bases from V and 4 bases from J, leaving 13 bases between. The CDR3 covers 13 residues. Per the germline V gene, CDR1 is LGHNT and CDR2 is FRNRAP.

The chain uses TRBV2 and TRBJ2-6; D gene ambiguous. Germline V lookup: CDR1 SNHLY, CDR2 FYNNEI. Trimming removed 6 bases from V and 4 bases from J, with 10 bases in between. The CDR3 has 14 residues. The CDR3, as DNA: TGTGCCAGCAGCGTTGACCACGGGGCCAACGTCCTGACTTTC. It yields the protein CASSVDHGANVLTF.

This chain joins TRBV5-1 and TRBJ1-2, with D hard to call. Germline loops: CDR1 SGHRS, CDR2 YFSETQ. This CDR3 is built from 15 residues. V lost 3 bases and J 8 bases, leaving 20 bases between the germline ends. The CDR3 is CASSSPEQYPRGYTF. The CDR3 nucleotides read TGCGCCAGCAGCTCCCCGGAACAGTACCCGAGGGGCTACACCTTC.

Written as DNA, the CDR3 is TGTGCCAGCAGCTTCGAGCGCCTGGATGAGCAGTACTTC. Translation: CASSFERLDEQYF. The rearrangement uses TRBV11-3 and TRBJ2-7; D is ambiguous. V gave up 3 bases and J gave up 7 bases, with 13 bases separating them. This CDR3 comprises 13 residues. Germline V gene data show CDR1 as SGHNT and CDR2 as YENEEA.

The chain combines TRBV14 with TRBJ1-3; D is undetermined. V lost 4 bases, J lost 1 base, and 8 bases lay in between. The CDR3 has 14 residues. Germline V gives CDR1 SGHDN, CDR2 FVKESK. The CDR3 spells CASSPFWSGNTIYF. CDR3 coding DNA: TGTGCCAGCAGCCCATTCTGGTCTGGAAACACCATATATTTT.

This clone has only a few counts. Other DNA sequences in this sample translate to the same CDR3. V usage is TRBV6-5 and J usage is TRBJ2-5; no firm D call. The CDR3 runs 12 residues. The germline V and J ends were trimmed by 6 bases and 4 bases, with 9 bases remaining between them. Germline V gene lookup returns CDR1 MNHEY and CDR2 SVGAGI. CDR3 loop: CASRPERETQYF. The DNA of the CDR3 is TGTGCCAGCAGACCAGAGCGAGAGACCCAGTACTTC.

The rearrangement links TRBV7-2 to TRBJ2-3; 12 bases match TRBD2. The germline gives CDR1 SGHTA, CDR2 FQGNSA. The J segment lost 4 bases and the V segment lost 4 bases, leaving 6 bases of the junction unmatched. This CDR3 comprises 16 residues. CDR3 region: CASSYTLAGGPDTQYF. The CDR3 bases are TGTGCCAGCAGCTATACACTAGCGGGAGGACCAGATACGCAGTATTTT.

The rearrangement joins TRBV5-6 to TRBJ1-3; 7 bases align to TRBD1. V gave up 5 bases and J gave up 0 bases; unmatched junction bases: 5. This CDR3 region has 15 residues. CDR1 is SGHDT, CDR2 YYEEEE, per germline. CDR3 in DNA: TGTGCCAGCAGAAGGGACAGAAACTCTGGAAACACCATATATTTT. Residues: CASRRDRNSGNTIYF.

The CDR3 DNA sequence: TGTGCCACCAGCAGGAGGGTATCAGGGACCAATCAGCCCCAGCATTTT. Residues: CATSRRVSGTNQPQHF. The chain is built from TRBV15 and TRBJ1-5, with a possible D match to TRBD1 (5 bases). Between the trimmed V and J ends, which lost 3 bases and 3 bases, there was a span of 15 bases. CDR1 is LNHNV and CDR2 is YYDKDF in the germline V gene (reference sequence). The CDR3 length is 16 residues. Filled out from reference TRBV15 and TRBJ1-5, the complete variable domain reads DAMVIQNPRYQVTQFGKPVTLSCSQTLNHNVMYWYQQKSSQAPKLLFHYYDKDFNNEADTPDNFQSRRPNTSFCFLDIRSPGLGDTAMYLCATSRRVSGTNQPQHFGDGTRLSIL.

This clone was counted between two and nine times. The V gene is TRBV13, the J gene TRBJ2-7; 9 nucleotides align to TRBD2. Germline V gene lookup returns CDR1 PRHDT and CDR2 FYEKMQ (reference sequence). With V trimmed by 7 bases and J by 0 bases, 4 bases remained unmatched. This CDR3 has 14 amino acids. CDR3 sequence (DNA): TGTGCCAGCACCCGGACTAGCGACTCCTACGAGCAGTACTTC. Its protein is CASTRTSDSYEQYF.

The V and J genes are TRBV10-1 and TRBJ2-3, with 9 nucleotides matching TRBD2. Germline assignment: CDR1 WNHNN and CDR2 SYGVQD (reference sequence). With V trimmed by 4 bases and J by 6 bases, 8 bases remained unmatched. The CDR3 consists of 15 residues. CDR3 residues: CASSGSSGMSDTQYF. CDR3 DNA sequence: TGCGCCAGCAGTGGATCTAGCGGGATGAGTGATACGCAGTATTTT.

This clone was observed a handful of times. CDR3 loop: CAQTGADSGNTIYF. For the CDR3, the DNA is TGTGCCCAGACAGGCGCCGACTCTGGAAACACCATATATTTT. This sequence joins TRBV30 and TRBJ1-3, with TRBD1 as a possible D gene (6 bases). Germline assignment: CDR1 GTSNPN and CDR2 SVGIG (reference sequence). The CDR3 consists of 14 residues. Trimming took off 8 bases at V and 0 bases at J, with 14 bases between the two ends.

About this clone: The sample carries other DNA sequences with the same CDR3. This chain links TRBV5-1 with TRBJ2-3, with D uncertain. The V end lost 2 bases, the J end lost 1 base, and 11 bases lay between the germline ends. Germline lookup yields CDR1 SGHRS and CDR2 YFSETQ. The CDR3 runs 15 residues. The CDR3 DNA reads as TGCGCCAGCAGCTTTGGCGGTGTTCGCACAGATACGCAGTATTTT. This encodes CASSFGGVRTDTQYF.

V is TRBV19 and J is TRBJ1-5, with unresolved D. CDR1 and CDR2 from the germline V gene are LNHDA and SQIVND (reference sequence). V lost 3 bases, J lost 2 bases, and 11 bases lay in between. The CDR3 contains 15 residues. The CDR3 sequence: CASSIPPGGNQPQHF. For the CDR3, the DNA is TGTGCCAGTAGTATTCCTCCCGGGGGCAATCAGCCCCAGCATTTT.

This chain connects TRBV9 to TRBJ1-4, with 8 bases that match TRBD1. The V segment lost 4 bases and the J segment 7 bases; nucleotides outside the gene matches: 6. Germline CDR1 reads SGDLS; CDR2 reads YYNGEE. The CDR3 is 14 residues long. CDR3 nucleotides: TGTGCCAGCAGCCCCCGGACAGGGCCTGAAAAACTGTTTTTT. This codes for CASSPRTGPEKLFF.

The chain uses TRBV4-2 and TRBJ2-5; D ambiguous. Germline CDR1 is LGHNA and CDR2 is YNFKEQ. Trimming left V 4 bases short and J 0 bases short, with 12 bases between. The CDR3 has 15 residues. The CDR3 nucleotides read TGTGCCAGCAGCCCTCAAAACCAGTACCAAGAGACCCAGTACTTC. Protein: CASSPQNQYQETQYF.

The count of this clone is one. This sequence joins TRBV2 and TRBJ2-1, with a possible D match to TRBD2 (6 bases). The CDR3 is 13 residues long. Trimming took 3 bases from V and 6 from J, leaving 9 bases between them. The germline V gene encodes CDR1 SNHLY and CDR2 FYNNEI. The CDR3 nucleotides are TGTGCCAGCAGTGAGGTAGCGGTCAATGAGCAGTTCTTC. Protein sequence: CASSEVAVNEQFF.

This chain connects TRBV9 to TRBJ1-3; D is unresolved. The CDR3 runs 13 residues. V shed 3 bases and J shed 3 bases, with 7 bases lying between them. From germline, CDR1 is SGDLS and CDR2 YYNGEE. The CDR3 sequence: CASSARVGNTIYF. The CDR3 DNA sequence: TGTGCCAGCAGCGCCCGAGTTGGAAACACCATATATTTT.

The rearrangement links TRBV6-1 to TRBJ1-2; 7 nucleotides align to TRBD1. The V gene end was trimmed by 10 bases and the J gene end by 0 bases; junction bases not matched to a gene: 5. This CDR3 contains 13 residues. The germline CDR1 and CDR2 sequences are MNHNS and SASEGT. For the CDR3, the DNA is TGTGCCATTCAGGGGGGAGCTAACTATGGCTACACCTTC. Its protein is CAIQGGANYGYTF.

The chain is built from TRBV14 and TRBJ2-5, with TRBD2 matching 8 bases. The junction had 5 bases not matched to a gene; V was cut back by 1 base and J by 4 bases. The germline V gene has CDR1 SGHDN and CDR2 FVKESK. The CDR3 covers 15 residues. The chain's CDR3 is CASSQGSGGTETQYF. CDR3 sequence (DNA): TGTGCCAGCAGCCAAGGAAGCGGGGGCACAGAGACCCAGTACTTC. Looking up the rest from reference TRBV14 and TRBJ2-5 gives the full variable domain: EAGVTQFPSHSVIEKGQTVTLRCDPISGHDNLYWYRRVMGKEIKFLLHFVKESKQDESGMPNNRFLAERTGGTYSTLKVQPAELEDSGVYFCASSQGSGGTETQYFGPGTRLLVL.

The chain couples TRBV10-2 to TRBJ2-1; 7 bases align to TRBD2. Germline V CDR1 and CDR2: WSHSY, SAAADI. The junction had 13 bases not matched to a gene; V was cut back by 3 bases and J by 5 bases. CDR3 length: 17 residues. The CDR3 region is CASSDPSGGTKHNEQFF. As DNA, the CDR3 is TGCGCCAGCAGTGACCCTTCCGGGGGGACTAAACACAATGAGCAGTTCTTC.

CDR3 amino acids: CASSFSGGAFEQYF. In DNA, the CDR3 is TGTGCCAGCAGCTTTAGCGGGGGGGCCTTCGAGCAGTACTTC. The chain recombines TRBV7-2 with TRBJ2-7; 11 bases are a match to TRBD2. Germline V gives CDR1 SGHTA, CDR2 FQGNSA. V shed 3 bases and J 6 bases; nucleotides not matched to a gene: 4. CDR3 length: 14 residues.

This chain joins TRBV19 and TRBJ2-1; D uncertain. V lost 3 bases and J lost 4, with 10 bases in between. The CDR3 has 14 amino acids. CDR1 is LNHDA and CDR2 is SQIVND in the germline V gene (reference sequence). The CDR3 loop reads CASSIPLGYNEQFF. The CDR3 DNA reads TGTGCCAGTAGTATCCCGCTGGGTTACAATGAGCAGTTCTTC.